This TCR beta chain was recorded in a study of blood T cell repertoires in COVID-19. Sequencing used immunoSEQ multiplex PCR; TCRdb keeps in-frame clones, though not all of them. The sample consists of 250,000 or so clones, over 80% of them appearing once. This study enrolled people aged about 18 to 90 from about 24 US geographic areas. Participants had their cohort set by participant-reported clinical history. The CDR3 sequence is 14 residues long. Germline V CDR1 and CDR2: SGHAT, FQDESV (reference sequence). Trimming cost V 4 bases and J 2 bases, with 9 bases left between them. V and J are TRBV11-1 and TRBJ2-4; the D gene is possibly TRBD1 (6 bases). This TCR derives from a human donor in a cohort exposed to, infected with or recovered from COVID-19 (not recorded which). The donor label of this sample is uncertain. The source material was PBMCs or T cells enriched from blood (not recorded which). The CDR3 sequence: CASSSGVTKNIQYF. CDR3 bases: TGTGCCAGCAGCTCAGGGGTAACCAAAAACATTCAGTACTTC.